Sequencing of this T cell receptor beta chain was carried out in a study of early T cells in non-severe SARS-CoV-2 infection. General study results and limits: Clonotype matching in VDJdb favored anti-spike CD8 responses and did not capture private and CD4 specificities.

The table lists this clonotype with many counts. Its antigen is not known. This CDR3 region has 14 residues. Trimming pared 1 base from V and 2 bases from J, leaving 7 bases between. Germline V gene data show CDR1 as LGHNA and CDR2 as YNFKEQ. Attached unique molecular identifiers marked individual cDNA molecules. TCRdb analysed the 5' RACE reads with MiXCR anew, one entry per CDR3 protein. The sample consists of around 55,000 distinct CDR3 sequences, about 15% of them appearing once. The rearrangement uses TRBV4-2 and TRBJ2-3, with a possible D match to TRBD2 (5 bases). The sequencing here drew on whole blood, taken at baseline. The receptor was derived from an adult who was a healthcare worker with PCR-confirmed SARS-CoV-2 infection or an uninfected control (not recorded which). The CDR3 DNA follows: TGTGCCAGCAGCCAAGGGGAGACCACAGATACGCAGTATTTT. This codes for CASSQGETTDTQYF.